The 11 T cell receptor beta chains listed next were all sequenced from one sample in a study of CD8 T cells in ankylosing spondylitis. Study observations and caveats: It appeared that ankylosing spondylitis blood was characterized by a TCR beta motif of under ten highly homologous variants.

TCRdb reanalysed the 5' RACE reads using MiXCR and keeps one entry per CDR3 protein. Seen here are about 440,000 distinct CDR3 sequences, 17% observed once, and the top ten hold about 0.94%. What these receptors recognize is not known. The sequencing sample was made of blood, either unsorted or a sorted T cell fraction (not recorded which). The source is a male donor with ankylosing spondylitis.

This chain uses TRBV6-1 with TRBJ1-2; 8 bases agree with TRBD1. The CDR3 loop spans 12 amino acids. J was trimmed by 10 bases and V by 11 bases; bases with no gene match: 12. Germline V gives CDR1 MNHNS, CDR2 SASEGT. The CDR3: CAGRTGSVDYTF. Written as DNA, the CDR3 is TGTGCCGGAAGGACAGGGAGTGTTGACTACACCTTC.

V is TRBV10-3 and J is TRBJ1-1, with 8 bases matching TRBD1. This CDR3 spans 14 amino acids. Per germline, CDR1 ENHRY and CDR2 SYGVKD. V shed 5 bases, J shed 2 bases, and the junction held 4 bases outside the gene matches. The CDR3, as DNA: TGTGCCATCAGTAGGACAGGGATTAACACTGAAGCTTTCTTT. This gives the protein CAISRTGINTEAFF.

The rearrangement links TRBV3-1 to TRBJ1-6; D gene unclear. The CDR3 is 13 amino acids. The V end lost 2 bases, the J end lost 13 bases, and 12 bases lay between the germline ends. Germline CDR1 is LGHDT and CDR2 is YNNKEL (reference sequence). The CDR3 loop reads CASSQNRASPLHF. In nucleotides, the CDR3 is TGTGCCAGCAGCCAAAACCGGGCTTCTCCCCTCCACTTT.

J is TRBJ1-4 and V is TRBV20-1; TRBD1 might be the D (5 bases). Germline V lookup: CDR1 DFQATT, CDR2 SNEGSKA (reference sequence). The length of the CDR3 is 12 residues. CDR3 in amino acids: CGHRTSNEKLFF. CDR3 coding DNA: TGCGGTCATAGGACATCTAATGAAAAACTGTTTTTT.

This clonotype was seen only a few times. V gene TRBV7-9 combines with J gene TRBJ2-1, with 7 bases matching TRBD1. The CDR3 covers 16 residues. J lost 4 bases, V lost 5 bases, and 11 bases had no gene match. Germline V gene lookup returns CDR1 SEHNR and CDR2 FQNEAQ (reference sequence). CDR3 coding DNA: TGTGCCAGCAGCCTTACCTTCAGACAGGGATACAATGAGCAGTTCTTC. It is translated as CASSLTFRQGYNEQFF.

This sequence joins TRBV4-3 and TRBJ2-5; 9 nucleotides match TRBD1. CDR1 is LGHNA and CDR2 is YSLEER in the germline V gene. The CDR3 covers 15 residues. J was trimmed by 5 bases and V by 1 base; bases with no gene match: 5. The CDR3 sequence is CASSQGDRDTETQYF. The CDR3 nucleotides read TGCGCCAGCAGCCAAGGGGACAGGGATACGGAGACCCAGTACTTC.

In nucleotides, the CDR3 is TGTGCCTGGAGGGCAGGGACCTACAATGAGCAGTTCTTC. Protein sequence: CAWRAGTYNEQFF. J is TRBJ2-1 and V is TRBV30, with D perhaps TRBD1 (5 bases). The germline V gene has CDR1 GTSNPN and CDR2 SVGIG (reference sequence). The CDR3 consists of 13 residues. Trimming cost V 3 bases and J 2 bases, with 8 bases left between them.

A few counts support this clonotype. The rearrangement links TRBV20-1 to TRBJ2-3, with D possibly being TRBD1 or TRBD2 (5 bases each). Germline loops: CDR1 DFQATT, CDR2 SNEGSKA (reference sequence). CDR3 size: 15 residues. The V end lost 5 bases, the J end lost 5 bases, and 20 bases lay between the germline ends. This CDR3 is CSAHLGPGRVDTQYF. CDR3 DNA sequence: TGCAGTGCTCACCTGGGGCCAGGGAGAGTAGATACGCAGTATTTT.

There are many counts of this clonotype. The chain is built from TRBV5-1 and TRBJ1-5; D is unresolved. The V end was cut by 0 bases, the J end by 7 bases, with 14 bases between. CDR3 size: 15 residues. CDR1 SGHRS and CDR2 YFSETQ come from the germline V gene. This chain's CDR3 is CASSLVSGDGQPQHF. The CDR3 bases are TGCGCCAGCAGCTTGGTTTCGGGTGACGGCCAGCCCCAGCATTTT.

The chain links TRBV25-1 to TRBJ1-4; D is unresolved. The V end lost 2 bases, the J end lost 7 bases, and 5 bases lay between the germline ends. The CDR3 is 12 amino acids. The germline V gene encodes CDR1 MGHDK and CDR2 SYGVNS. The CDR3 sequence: CASSEIGEKLFF. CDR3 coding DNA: TGTGCCAGCAGTGAAATCGGTGAAAAACTGTTTTTT. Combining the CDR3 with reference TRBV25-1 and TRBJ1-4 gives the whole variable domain EADIYQTPRYLVIGTGKKITLECSQTMGHDKMYWYQQDPGMELHLIHYSYGVNSTEKGDLSSESTVSRIRTEHFPLTLESARPSHTSQYLCASSEIGEKLFFGSGTQLSVL.

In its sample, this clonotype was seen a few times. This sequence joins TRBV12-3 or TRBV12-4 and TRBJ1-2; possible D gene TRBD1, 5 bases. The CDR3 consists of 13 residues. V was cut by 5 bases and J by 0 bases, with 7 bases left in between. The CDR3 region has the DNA TGTGCCAGCAGTACGACAGCTAACTATGGCTACACCTTC. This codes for CASSTTANYGYTF.